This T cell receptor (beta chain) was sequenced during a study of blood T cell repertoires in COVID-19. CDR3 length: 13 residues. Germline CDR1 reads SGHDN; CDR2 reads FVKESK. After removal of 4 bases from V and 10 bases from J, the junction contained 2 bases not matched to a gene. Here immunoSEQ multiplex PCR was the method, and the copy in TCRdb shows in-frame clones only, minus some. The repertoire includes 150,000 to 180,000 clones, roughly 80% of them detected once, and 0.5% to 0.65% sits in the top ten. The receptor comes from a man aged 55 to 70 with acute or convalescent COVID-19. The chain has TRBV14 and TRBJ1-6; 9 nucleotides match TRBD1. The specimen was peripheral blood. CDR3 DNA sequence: TGTGCCAGCAGCCCCGGACAGGGGTCACCCCTCCACTTT. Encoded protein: CASSPGQGSPLHF.